Presented here are 11 T cell receptor beta chains from one specimen sequenced in a study of T cells in Graves' hyperthyroidism and ophthalmopathy. It was RNA transcripts that yielded the amplified TCR beta CDR3 regions. HTBI primers were used for first-round RT-PCR of the TCR CDR3. TCRdb reprocessed the multiplex PCR reads with MiXCR, giving one entry per CDR3 protein. The sample contains approximately 260,000 distinct CDR3 sequences, 13% to 15% of which appear only once. What was sequenced was blood. The origin of the receptors is a woman aged 45-65 years with Graves' hyperthyroidism that later progressed to Graves' ophthalmopathy.

This clonotype was seen ten or more times. The chain has TRBV6-1 and TRBJ2-7; D may correspond to TRBD1 or TRBD2 (6 bases each). Germline CDR1 reads MNHNS; CDR2 reads SASEGT. The CDR3 consists of 14 residues. Trimming removed 7 bases at V and 4 bases at J, with 17 bases between. The CDR3 bases are TGTGCCAGCACCCCCCGGGGGCTCCTATACGAGCAGTACTTC. It translates to CASTPRGLLYEQYF.

This clonotype was recorded many times. The chain recombines TRBV30 with TRBJ2-1; 11 nucleotides agree with TRBD2. CDR3 size: 15 residues. From germline, CDR1 is GTSNPN and CDR2 SVGIG (reference sequence). The V gene end was trimmed by 2 bases and the J gene end by 7 bases; junction bases not matched to a gene: 7. CDR3 DNA sequence: TGTGCCTGGAGTCTAGTAGCGGGAGGGTGGAATGAGCAGTTCTTC. Its protein product is CAWSLVAGGWNEQFF.

The rearrangement joins TRBV2 to TRBJ2-2; the match to TRBD2 covers 12 bases. The length of the CDR3 is 16 residues. V shed 7 bases and J 5 bases; nucleotides not matched to a gene: 8. Germline V gives CDR1 SNHLY, CDR2 FYNNEI. DNA for the CDR3: TGTGCCAGCAAACAGACTAGCGGGAGAGTTACCGGGGAGCTGTTTTTT. Protein product: CASKQTSGRVTGELFF.

The gene calls are TRBV29-1 and TRBJ1-2; TRBD1 aligns across 8 bases. From germline, CDR1 is SQVTM and CDR2 ANQGSEA. V dropped 6 bases and J dropped 3; count of bases not matched to a gene: 9. The CDR3 extends over 14 amino acids. The CDR3: CSVGTPGQDYGYTF. CDR3 in DNA: TGCAGCGTCGGTACTCCGGGACAGGACTATGGCTACACCTTC.

This clonotype appeared many times. The chain has TRBV28 and TRBJ1-1; possible D gene TRBD1, 5 bases. Germline V gene lookup returns CDR1 MDHEN and CDR2 SYDVKM. The CDR3 sequence is 14 residues long. V was pared by 7 bases and J by 1 base, with 13 bases between. In DNA form, the CDR3 reads TGTGCCAGCAAGTTGGGGGGAGGGAACACTGAAGCTTTCTTT. This codes for CASKLGGGNTEAFF.

J is TRBJ1-1 and V is TRBV4-1; D unclear. V lost 0 bases, J lost 6 bases, and 5 bases lay in between. This CDR3 comprises 12 residues. The germline V gene has CDR1 MGHRA and CDR2 YSYEKL. As DNA, the CDR3 is TGCGCCAGCAGCCAAGATGGCGCTGAAGCTTTCTTT. Translation gives CASSQDGAEAFF.

At least ten counts were recorded for this clonotype. The J gene is TRBJ1-5, the V gene TRBV30; no firm D call. V lost 8 bases and J 6 bases, leaving 14 bases between the germline ends. Germline assignment: CDR1 GTSNPN and CDR2 SVGIG (reference sequence). The CDR3 length is 12 residues. Written as DNA, the CDR3 is TGTGCCGTCGGGAGGCTCGGTCAGCCCCAGCATTTT. Its protein is CAVGRLGQPQHF.

This clonotype has a count of ten or more. V is TRBV12-3 or TRBV12-4 and J is TRBJ1-2; D gene uncertain. Trimming cost V 2 bases and J 3 bases, with 10 bases left between them. The CDR3 contains 14 residues. CDR3 region: CASSLSQPYYGYTF. The CDR3, as DNA: TGTGCCAGCAGTTTATCACAGCCATACTATGGCTACACCTTC.

In its sample, this clonotype was seen many times. The chain joins TRBV3-1 to TRBJ1-1; 8 bases agree with TRBD1. V trimming: 0 bases; J trimming: 9 bases; junction bases outside the gene matches: 9. The CDR3 has 15 amino acids. Germline CDR1 reads LGHDT; CDR2 reads YNNKEL (reference sequence). Here the CDR3 reads CASSQETLDRAKAFF. For the CDR3, the DNA is TGTGCCAGCAGCCAAGAAACCCTGGACAGGGCGAAAGCTTTCTTT.

This clonotype has ten or more counts. The chain uses TRBV3-1 and TRBJ2-1; the D is unclear. The CDR3 has 17 amino acids. Germline values: CDR1 LGHDT, CDR2 YNNKEL (reference sequence). Trimming took 0 bases from V and 0 from J, leaving 12 bases between them. The CDR3 loop is CASSQEATSRSYNEQFF. The CDR3 DNA reads TGTGCCAGCAGCCAAGAGGCCACCTCCCGCTCCTACAATGAGCAGTTCTTC.

This clonotype was seen a few times. V gene TRBV29-1 combines with J gene TRBJ2-2; tentatively, D is TRBD2 (5 bases). The V end was cut by 4 bases, the J end by 8 bases, with 14 bases between. CDR1 is SQVTM and CDR2 is ANQGSEA in the germline V gene. This CDR3 has 13 residues. The CDR3 DNA follows: TGCAGCGTTGTCCTTCGCGGGTTGGGGGAGCTGTTTTTT. Translation gives CSVVLRGLGELFF.